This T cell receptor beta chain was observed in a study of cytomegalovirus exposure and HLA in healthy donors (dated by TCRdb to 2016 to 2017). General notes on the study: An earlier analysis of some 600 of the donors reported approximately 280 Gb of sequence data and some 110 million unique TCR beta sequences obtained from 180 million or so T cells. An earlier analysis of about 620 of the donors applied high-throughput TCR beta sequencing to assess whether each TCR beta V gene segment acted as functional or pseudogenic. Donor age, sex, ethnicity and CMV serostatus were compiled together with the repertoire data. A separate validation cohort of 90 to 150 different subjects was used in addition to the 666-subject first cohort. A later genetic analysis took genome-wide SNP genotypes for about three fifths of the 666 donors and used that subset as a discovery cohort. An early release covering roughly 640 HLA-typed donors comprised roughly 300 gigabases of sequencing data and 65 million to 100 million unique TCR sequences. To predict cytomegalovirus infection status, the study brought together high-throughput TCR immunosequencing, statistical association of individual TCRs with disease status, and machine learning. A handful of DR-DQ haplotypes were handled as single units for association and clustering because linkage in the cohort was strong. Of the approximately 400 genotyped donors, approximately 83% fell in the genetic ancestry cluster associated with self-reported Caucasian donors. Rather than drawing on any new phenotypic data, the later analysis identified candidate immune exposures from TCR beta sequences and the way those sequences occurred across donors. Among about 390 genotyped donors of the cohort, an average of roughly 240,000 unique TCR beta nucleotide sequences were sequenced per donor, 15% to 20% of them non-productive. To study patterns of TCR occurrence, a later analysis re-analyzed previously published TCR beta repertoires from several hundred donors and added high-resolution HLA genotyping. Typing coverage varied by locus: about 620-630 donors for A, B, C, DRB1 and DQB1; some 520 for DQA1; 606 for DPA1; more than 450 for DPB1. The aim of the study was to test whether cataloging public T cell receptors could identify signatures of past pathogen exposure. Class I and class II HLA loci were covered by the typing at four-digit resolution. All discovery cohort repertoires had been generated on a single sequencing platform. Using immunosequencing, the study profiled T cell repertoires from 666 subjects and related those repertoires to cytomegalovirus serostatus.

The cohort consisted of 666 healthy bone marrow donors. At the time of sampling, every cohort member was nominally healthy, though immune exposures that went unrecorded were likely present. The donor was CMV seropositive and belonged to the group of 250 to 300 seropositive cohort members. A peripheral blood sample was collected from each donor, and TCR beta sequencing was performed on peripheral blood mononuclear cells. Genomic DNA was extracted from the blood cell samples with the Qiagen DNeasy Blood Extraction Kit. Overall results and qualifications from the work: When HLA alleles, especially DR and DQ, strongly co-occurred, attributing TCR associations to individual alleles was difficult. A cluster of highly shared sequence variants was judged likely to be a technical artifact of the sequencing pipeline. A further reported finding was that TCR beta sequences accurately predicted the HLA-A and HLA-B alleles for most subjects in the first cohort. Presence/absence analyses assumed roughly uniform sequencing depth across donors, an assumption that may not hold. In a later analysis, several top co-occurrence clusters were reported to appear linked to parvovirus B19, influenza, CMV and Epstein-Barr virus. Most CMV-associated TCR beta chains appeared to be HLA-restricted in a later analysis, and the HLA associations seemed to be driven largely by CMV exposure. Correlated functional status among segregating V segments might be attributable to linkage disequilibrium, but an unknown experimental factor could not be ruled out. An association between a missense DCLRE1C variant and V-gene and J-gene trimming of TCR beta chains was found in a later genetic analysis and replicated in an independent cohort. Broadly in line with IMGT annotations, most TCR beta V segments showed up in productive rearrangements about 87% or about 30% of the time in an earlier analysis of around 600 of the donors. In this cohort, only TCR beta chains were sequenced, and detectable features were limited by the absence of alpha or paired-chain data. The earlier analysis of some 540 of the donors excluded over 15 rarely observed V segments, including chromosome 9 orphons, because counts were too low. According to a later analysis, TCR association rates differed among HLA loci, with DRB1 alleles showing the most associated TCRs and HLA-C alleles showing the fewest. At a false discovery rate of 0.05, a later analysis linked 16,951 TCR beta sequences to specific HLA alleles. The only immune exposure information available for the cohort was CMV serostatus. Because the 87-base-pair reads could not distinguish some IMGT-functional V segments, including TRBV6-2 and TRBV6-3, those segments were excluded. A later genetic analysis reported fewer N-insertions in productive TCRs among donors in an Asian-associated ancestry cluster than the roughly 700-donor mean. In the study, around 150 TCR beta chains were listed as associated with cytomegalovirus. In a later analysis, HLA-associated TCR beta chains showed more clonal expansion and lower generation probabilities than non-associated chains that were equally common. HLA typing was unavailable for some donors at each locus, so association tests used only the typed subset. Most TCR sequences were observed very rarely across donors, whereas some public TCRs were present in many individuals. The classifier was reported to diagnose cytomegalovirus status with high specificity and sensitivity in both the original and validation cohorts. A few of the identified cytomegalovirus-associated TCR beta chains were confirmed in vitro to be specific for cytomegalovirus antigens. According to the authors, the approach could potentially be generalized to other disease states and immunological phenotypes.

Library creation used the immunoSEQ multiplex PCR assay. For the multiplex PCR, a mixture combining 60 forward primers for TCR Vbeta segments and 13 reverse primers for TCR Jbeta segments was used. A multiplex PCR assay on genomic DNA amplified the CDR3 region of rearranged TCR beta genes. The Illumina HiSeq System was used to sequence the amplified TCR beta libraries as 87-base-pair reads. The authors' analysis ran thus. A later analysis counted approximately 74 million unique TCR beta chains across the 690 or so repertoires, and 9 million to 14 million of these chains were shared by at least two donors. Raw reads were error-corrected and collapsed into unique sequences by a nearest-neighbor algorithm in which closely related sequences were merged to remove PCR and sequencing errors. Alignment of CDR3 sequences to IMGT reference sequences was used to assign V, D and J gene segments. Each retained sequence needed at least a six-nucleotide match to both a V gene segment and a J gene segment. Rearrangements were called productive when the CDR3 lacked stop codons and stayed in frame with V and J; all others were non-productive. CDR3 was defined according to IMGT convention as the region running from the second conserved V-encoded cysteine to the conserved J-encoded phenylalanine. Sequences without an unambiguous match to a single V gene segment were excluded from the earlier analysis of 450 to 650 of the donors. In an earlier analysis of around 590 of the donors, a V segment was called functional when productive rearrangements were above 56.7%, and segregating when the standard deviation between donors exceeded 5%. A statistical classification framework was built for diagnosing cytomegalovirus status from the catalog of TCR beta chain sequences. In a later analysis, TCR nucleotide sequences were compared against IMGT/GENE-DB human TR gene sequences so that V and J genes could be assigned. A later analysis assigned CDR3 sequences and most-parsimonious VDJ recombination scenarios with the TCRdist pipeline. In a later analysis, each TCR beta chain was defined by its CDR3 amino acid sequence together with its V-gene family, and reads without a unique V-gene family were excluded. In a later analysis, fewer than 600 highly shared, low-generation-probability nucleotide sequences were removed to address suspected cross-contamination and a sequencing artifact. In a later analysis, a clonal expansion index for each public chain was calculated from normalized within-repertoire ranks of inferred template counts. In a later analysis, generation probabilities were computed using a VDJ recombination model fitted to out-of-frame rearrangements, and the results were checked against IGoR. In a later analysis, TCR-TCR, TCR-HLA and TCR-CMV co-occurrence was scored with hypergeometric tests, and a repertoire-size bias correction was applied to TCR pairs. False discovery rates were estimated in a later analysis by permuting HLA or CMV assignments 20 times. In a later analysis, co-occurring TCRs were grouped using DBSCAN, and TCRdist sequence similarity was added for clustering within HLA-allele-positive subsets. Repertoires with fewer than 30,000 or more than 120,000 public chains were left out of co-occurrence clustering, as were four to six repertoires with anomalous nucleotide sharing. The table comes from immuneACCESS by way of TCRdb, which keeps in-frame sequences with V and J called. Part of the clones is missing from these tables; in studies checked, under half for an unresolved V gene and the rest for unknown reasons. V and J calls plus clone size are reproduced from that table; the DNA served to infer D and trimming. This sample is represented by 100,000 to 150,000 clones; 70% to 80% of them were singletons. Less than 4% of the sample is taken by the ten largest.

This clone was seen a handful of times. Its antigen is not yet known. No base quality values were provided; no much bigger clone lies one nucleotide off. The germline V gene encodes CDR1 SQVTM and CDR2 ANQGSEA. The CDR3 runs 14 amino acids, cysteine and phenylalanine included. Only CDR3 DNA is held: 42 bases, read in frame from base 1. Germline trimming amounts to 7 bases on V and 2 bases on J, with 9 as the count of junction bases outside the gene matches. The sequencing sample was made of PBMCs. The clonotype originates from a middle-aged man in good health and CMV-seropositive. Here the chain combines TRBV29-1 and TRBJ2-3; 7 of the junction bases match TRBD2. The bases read TGCAGCGGGGCGAAAGCGGGGACCACAGATACGCAGTATTTT. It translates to CSGAKAGTTDTQYF.